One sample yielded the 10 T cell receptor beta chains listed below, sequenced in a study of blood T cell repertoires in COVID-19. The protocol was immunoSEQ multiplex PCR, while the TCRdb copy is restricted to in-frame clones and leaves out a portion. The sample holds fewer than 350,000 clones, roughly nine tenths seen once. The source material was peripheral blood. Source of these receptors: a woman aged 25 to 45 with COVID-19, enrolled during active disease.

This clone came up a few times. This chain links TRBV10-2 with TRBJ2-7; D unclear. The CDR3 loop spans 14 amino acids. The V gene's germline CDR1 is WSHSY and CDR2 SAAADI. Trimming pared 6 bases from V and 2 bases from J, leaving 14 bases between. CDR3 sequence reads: CASSPDKAPYEQYF. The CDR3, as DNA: TGCGCCAGCAGCCCAGACAAGGCGCCCTACGAGCAGTACTTC.

The CDR3, as DNA: TGCGCCAGCAGCCAAGAGGGATGGTGGACAGTTGAGCGAGCTTTCTTT. As protein: CASSQEGWWTVERAFF. The V call is TRBV4-1, the J call TRBJ1-1, with TRBD1 as a possible D gene (6 bases). The CDR3 totals 16 residues. Germline CDR1 MGHRA, CDR2 YSYEKL. The V end was cut by 0 bases, the J end by 10 bases, with 21 bases between.

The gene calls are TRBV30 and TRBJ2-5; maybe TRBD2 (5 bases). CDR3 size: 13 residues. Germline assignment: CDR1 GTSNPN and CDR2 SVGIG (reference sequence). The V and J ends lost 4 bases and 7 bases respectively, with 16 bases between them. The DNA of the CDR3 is TGTGCCTGGACCCGGGAAGGTCTCGGGACCCAGTACTTC. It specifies CAWTREGLGTQYF.

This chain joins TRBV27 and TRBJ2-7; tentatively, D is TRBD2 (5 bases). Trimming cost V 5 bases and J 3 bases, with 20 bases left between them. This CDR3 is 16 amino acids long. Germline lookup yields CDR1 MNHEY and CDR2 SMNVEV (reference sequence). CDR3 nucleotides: TGTGCCAGCAGTCCGCATCCCTCAGCGGAGCACTACGAGCAGTACTTC. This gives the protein CASSPHPSAEHYEQYF.

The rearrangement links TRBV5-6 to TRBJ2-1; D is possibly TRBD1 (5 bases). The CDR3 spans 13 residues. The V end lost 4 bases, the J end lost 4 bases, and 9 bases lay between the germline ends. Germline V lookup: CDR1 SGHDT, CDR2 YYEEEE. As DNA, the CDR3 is TGTGCCAGCAGCCTGACAGCTTACAATGAGCAGTTCTTC. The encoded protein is CASSLTAYNEQFF.

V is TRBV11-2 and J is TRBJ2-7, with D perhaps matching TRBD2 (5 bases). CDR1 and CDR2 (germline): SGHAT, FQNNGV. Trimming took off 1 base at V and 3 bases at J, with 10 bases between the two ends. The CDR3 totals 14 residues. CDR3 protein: CASSLAVRDYEQYF. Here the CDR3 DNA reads TGTGCCAGCAGCTTAGCGGTACGGGACTACGAGCAGTACTTC.

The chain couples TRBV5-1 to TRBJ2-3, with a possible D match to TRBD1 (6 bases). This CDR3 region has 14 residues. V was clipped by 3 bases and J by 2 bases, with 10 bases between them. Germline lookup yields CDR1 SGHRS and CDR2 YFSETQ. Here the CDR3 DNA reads TGCGCCAGCAGCTGGCAGGGGATCACAGATACGCAGTATTTT. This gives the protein CASSWQGITDTQYF.

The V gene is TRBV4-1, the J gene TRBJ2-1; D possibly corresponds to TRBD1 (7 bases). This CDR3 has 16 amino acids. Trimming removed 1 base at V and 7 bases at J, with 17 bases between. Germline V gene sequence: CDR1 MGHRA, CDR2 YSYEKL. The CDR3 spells CASSQGRARGSNEQFF. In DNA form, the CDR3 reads TGCGCCAGCAGCCAAGGGAGGGCCAGGGGGTCGAATGAGCAGTTCTTC.

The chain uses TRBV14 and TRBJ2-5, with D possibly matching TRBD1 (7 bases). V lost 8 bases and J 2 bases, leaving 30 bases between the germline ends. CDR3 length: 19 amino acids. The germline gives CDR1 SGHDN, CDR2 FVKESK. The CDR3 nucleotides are TGTGCCAGCCCCCAGGGGACAGCAGTTAGGGGGGACCCACAAGAGACCCAGTACTTC. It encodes CASPQGTAVRGDPQETQYF.

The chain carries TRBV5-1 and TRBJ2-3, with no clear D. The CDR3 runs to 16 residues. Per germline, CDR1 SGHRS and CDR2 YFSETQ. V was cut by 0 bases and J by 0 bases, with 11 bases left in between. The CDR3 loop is CASSLARPGSTDTQYF. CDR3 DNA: TGCGCCAGCAGCTTGGCCCGGCCAGGTAGCACAGATACGCAGTATTTT.